Shown below are 24 T cell receptor beta chains from a single sample sequenced in a study of cytomegalovirus exposure and HLA in healthy donors (dated by TCRdb to 2015 to 2018). Library preparation was by the immunoSEQ multiplex PCR assay. A mixture of 60 forward primers for TCR Vbeta segments and 13 reverse primers for TCR Jbeta segments was used in the multiplex PCR. TCRdb mirrors the immuneACCESS table, restricted to in-frame sequences. Some clones are absent from its copies; in checked studies, under half trace to an unresolved V gene, and the reason for the others is unknown. The sample has under 150,000 clones on record, about 80% of them singletons. The top ten hold 1.4% to 1.5% of the sample. Sequenced input: PBMCs. These receptors were collected from a man between 25 and 39 years old in good health and CMV-seropositive.

This sequence joins TRBV19 and TRBJ1-1; D may be TRBD1 (6 bases). Germline V gene lookup returns CDR1 LNHDA and CDR2 SQIVND (reference sequence). V lost 1 base and J lost 1, with 16 bases in between. The CDR3 is 17 residues long. The CDR3 protein is CASSIGVGQGWNTEAFF. The CDR3 DNA is TGTGCCAGTAGTATAGGGGTTGGGCAGGGGTGGAACACTGAAGCTTTCTTT.

This chain joins TRBV7-2 and TRBJ1-1; D not certain. V was shortened by 7 bases and J by 5 bases, with 11 bases between the two germline ends. The CDR3 contains 12 residues. Germline V gene data show CDR1 as SGHTA and CDR2 as FQGNSA. The CDR3 coding sequence is TGTGCCAGCACCCTCCCCCCTACTGAAGCTTTCTTT. It codes for CASTLPPTEAFF.

The chain employs TRBV28 and TRBJ2-5; 9 positions agree with TRBD1. Trimming removed 4 bases from V and 4 bases from J; junction bases left unmatched: 7. Germline loops: CDR1 MDHEN, CDR2 SYDVKM. This CDR3 has 15 residues. DNA of the CDR3: TGTGCCAGCAGTTCCCCGGGACAGGGTCTAGAGACCCAGTACTTC. Its protein product is CASSSPGQGLETQYF.

The gene calls are TRBV11-2 and TRBJ1-1; D gene unclear. Per the germline V gene, CDR1 is SGHAT and CDR2 is FQNNGV. The CDR3 runs to 14 residues. Trimming cost V 2 bases and J 1 base, with 8 bases left between them. CDR3 sequence: CASSLTGSNTEAFF. The CDR3 bases are TGTGCCAGCAGCTTAACGGGGTCGAACACTGAAGCTTTCTTT.

This clone was detected once. The gene calls are TRBV5-1 and TRBJ1-4, with 10 bases lining up with TRBD1. The germline gives CDR1 SGHRS, CDR2 YFSETQ. The CDR3 runs 17 residues. V lost 4 bases, J lost 8 bases, and 14 bases stayed unmatched. CDR3: CASSPGTGAGGREKLFF. The CDR3 coding sequence is TGCGCCAGCAGCCCCGGGACAGGGGCGGGAGGAAGGGAAAAACTGTTTTTT. The full variable domain, rest sourced from reference TRBV5-1 and TRBJ1-4, is KAGVTQTPRYLIKTRGQQVTLSCSPISGHRSVSWYQQTPGQGLQFLFEYFSETQRNKGNFPGRFSGRQFSNSRSEMNVSTLELGDSALYLCASSPGTGAGGREKLFFGSGTQLSVL.

This clone was picked up a small number of times. This chain links TRBV6-6 with TRBJ1-6; possible D gene TRBD1, 5 bases. The germline V gene encodes CDR1 MNHNY and CDR2 SVGAGI (reference sequence). The CDR3 consists of 13 residues. V shed 7 bases and J shed 8 bases, with 12 bases lying between them. The CDR3 region has the DNA TGTGCCAGCATGGTCCAAGGGGATTCACCCCTCCACTTT. Its translation is CASMVQGDSPLHF.

This clone showed up just once. The chain combines TRBV9 with TRBJ1-1, with unresolved D. Germline assignment: CDR1 SGDLS and CDR2 YYNGEE. The CDR3 spans 14 residues. Trimming left V 4 bases short and J 1 base short, with 11 bases between. CDR3 amino acids: CASSTYSGNTEAFF. DNA of the CDR3: TGTGCCAGCAGCACCTACTCGGGGAACACTGAAGCTTTCTTT.

The chain combines TRBV18 with TRBJ1-5; a possible D gene is TRBD1 (6 bases). The CDR3 consists of 16 residues. The germline CDR1 and CDR2 sequences are KGHSH and LQKENI. The V end lost 3 bases, the J end lost 3 bases, and 15 bases lay between the germline ends. The CDR3 DNA sequence: TGTGCCAGCTCACCGGGAGGGGGACAATCCAATCAGCCCCAGCATTTT. This translates into CASSPGGGQSNQPQHF.

The table lists this clone with a few counts. This chain joins TRBV2 and TRBJ2-5; D may be TRBD1 (6 bases). The CDR3 is 13 residues long. Germline-derived CDR1 and CDR2 are SNHLY and FYNNEI. V was clipped by 1 base and J by 4 bases, with 7 bases between them. The CDR3 coding sequence is TGTGCCAGCAGTGAAGGGACAGCAGAGACCCAGTACTTC. It yields the protein CASSEGTAETQYF.

V and J are TRBV6-5 and TRBJ1-1, with a possible D match to TRBD1 (5 bases). V was cut by 6 bases and J by 3 bases, with 11 bases left in between. In germline, CDR1 is MNHEY, CDR2 SVGAGI. The CDR3 is made up of 13 amino acids. CDR3 in DNA: TGTGCCAGCAGGCAGGGCACGTACACTGAAGCTTTCTTT. This gives the protein CASRQGTYTEAFF.

The chain employs TRBV5-8 and TRBJ2-6, with no clear D. Per the germline V gene, CDR1 is SGHTS and CDR2 is YDEGEE. The ends were cut back, 6 bases at V and 0 bases at J, with 10 bases in the middle. The CDR3 is 15 residues long. The CDR3 here is CASTSPGSGANVLTF. The CDR3 region has the DNA TGTGCCAGCACCTCCCCGGGCTCTGGGGCCAACGTCCTGACTTTC.

The genes are TRBV7-9 and TRBJ2-7, with 10 bases that match TRBD1. This CDR3 region has 15 residues. CDR1 SEHNR and CDR2 FQNEAQ come from the germline V gene (reference sequence). V shed 5 bases, J shed 3 bases, and the junction held 7 bases outside the gene matches. The CDR3: CASSPGTGAVYEQYF. The CDR3 DNA follows: TGTGCCAGCAGCCCCGGGACAGGGGCGGTCTACGAGCAGTACTTC. The whole variable domain, filled in from reference TRBV7-9 and TRBJ2-7, reads DTGVSQNPRHKITKRGQNVTFRCDPISEHNRLYWYRQTLGQGPEFLTYFQNEAQLEKSRLLSDRFSAERPKGSFSTLEIQRTEQGDSAMYLCASSPGTGAVYEQYFGPGTRLTVT.

The chain joins TRBV4-1 to TRBJ2-5; 8 nucleotides match TRBD1. The CDR3 totals 16 residues. Germline V gene sequence: CDR1 MGHRA, CDR2 YSYEKL. V lost 0 bases and J lost 5; bases outside the gene matches: 8. This chain's CDR3 is CASSQEGRGPGETQYF. The CDR3 DNA reads as TGCGCCAGCAGCCAAGAGGGCAGGGGGCCGGGGGAGACCCAGTACTTC.

This rearrangement joins TRBV28 to TRBJ1-1; D not certain. The CDR3 contains 14 residues. Germline CDR1 is MDHEN and CDR2 is SYDVKM. V lost 6 bases and J 1 base, leaving 12 bases between the germline ends. The CDR3 reads CASSLGHKNTEAFF. CDR3 bases: TGTGCCAGCAGCCTGGGCCACAAGAACACTGAAGCTTTCTTT.

This clone was seen only a few times. The V and J genes are TRBV28 and TRBJ1-5; weak D call: TRBD1 (5 bases). Germline V gene data show CDR1 as MDHEN and CDR2 as SYDVKM. The CDR3 extends over 14 amino acids. The V end lost 10 bases, the J end lost 6 bases, and 19 bases lay between the germline ends. The CDR3 DNA is TGTGCCACCTTTTCAAGGCCGGGGGGTCAGCCCCAGCATTTT. Encoded protein: CATFSRPGGQPQHF.

This clone has just one count. The chain combines TRBV15 with TRBJ2-2; TRBD1 matches 9 bases. There are 16 residues in the CDR3. Germline-derived CDR1 and CDR2 are LNHNV and YYDKDF (reference sequence). V lost 1 base, J lost 2 bases, and 2 bases stayed unmatched. CDR3 residues: CATSRGQGGNTGELFF. CDR3 nucleotides: TGTGCCACCAGCAGAGGACAGGGGGGAAACACCGGGGAGCTGTTTTTT.

This clone was observed a handful of times. The V gene is TRBV5-4, the J gene TRBJ2-7; 11 nucleotides agree with TRBD2. Germline lookup yields CDR1 SGHNT and CDR2 YYREEE (reference sequence). This CDR3 is 18 amino acids long. V gave up 0 bases and J gave up 9 bases; unmatched junction bases: 17. CDR3 sequence reads: CASSLDQRGTSGSTGQYF. The CDR3 DNA sequence: TGTGCCAGCAGCTTGGATCAAAGAGGGACTAGCGGATCTACGGGGCAGTACTTC.

The V call is TRBV6-1, the J call TRBJ2-1; 8 bases match TRBD2. Losses at the gene ends were 1 base for V and 6 bases for J; bases not matched to a gene: 8. Germline loops: CDR1 MNHNS, CDR2 SASEGT. The CDR3 runs to 16 residues. The CDR3 sequence is CASSEVGPGGGNEQFF. In DNA, the CDR3 is TGTGCCAGCAGTGAAGTGGGGCCGGGAGGGGGCAATGAGCAGTTCTTC.

The chain employs TRBV7-2 and TRBJ2-7; D may be TRBD1 (6 bases). This CDR3 has 14 residues. Per germline, CDR1 SGHTA and CDR2 FQGNSA. The germline V and J ends were trimmed by 1 base and 0 bases, with 7 bases remaining between them. The CDR3 reads CASSLGDNSYEQYF. The DNA for the CDR3 is TGTGCCAGCAGCTTAGGGGACAACTCCTACGAGCAGTACTTC.

This rearrangement joins TRBV7-9 to TRBJ1-4; unclear D gene. CDR3 length equals 14 residues. Between the trimmed V and J ends, which lost 5 bases and 8 bases, there was a span of 15 bases. Germline V gives CDR1 SEHNR, CDR2 FQNEAQ (reference sequence). DNA for the CDR3: TGTGCCAGCAGCCCCTCCGGGGTAAGCGAAAAACTGTTTTTT. Protein sequence: CASSPSGVSEKLFF.

This rearrangement joins TRBV6-4 to TRBJ2-3; D gene ambiguous. This CDR3 is built from 13 residues. Trimming cost V 9 bases and J 2 bases, with 12 bases left between them. Germline CDR1 reads MRHNA; CDR2 reads SNTAGT. The CDR3 region is CASPCEDTDTQYF. CDR3 nucleotides: TGTGCCAGTCCTTGCGAGGACACAGATACGCAGTATTTT.

This chain uses TRBV7-8 with TRBJ1-4; TRBD1 agrees at 10 bases. Germline V gene sequence: CDR1 SGHVS, CDR2 FQNEAQ. The CDR3 extends over 16 amino acids. V was clipped by 4 bases and J by 8 bases; unmatched bases: 10. CDR3 DNA sequence: TGTGCCAGCAGCTACGAAACGGGACAGGGGCAAGAAAAACTGTTTTTT. Its protein product is CASSYETGQGQEKLFF.

CDR3 loop: CASSLETGSGKLFF. The CDR3, as DNA: TGCGCCAGCAGCTTGGAAACGGGGTCGGGAAAACTGTTTTTT. The V gene is TRBV5-1, the J gene TRBJ1-4; D is unclear. Germline V gene lookup returns CDR1 SGHRS and CDR2 YFSETQ. The CDR3 spans 14 residues. Trimming took 0 bases from V and 10 from J, leaving 13 bases between them. The whole variable domain, filled in from reference TRBV5-1 and TRBJ1-4, reads KAGVTQTPRYLIKTRGQQVTLSCSPISGHRSVSWYQQTPGQGLQFLFEYFSETQRNKGNFPGRFSGRQFSNSRSEMNVSTLELGDSALYLCASSLETGSGKLFFGSGTQLSVL.

This chain joins TRBV19 and TRBJ2-6; D call uncertain. Trimming cost V 3 bases and J 0 bases, with 6 bases left between them. Per the germline V gene, CDR1 is LNHDA and CDR2 is SQIVND (reference sequence). The CDR3 length is 15 residues. CDR3 in DNA: TGTGCCAGTAGTATTCACGGCTCTGGGGCCAACGTCCTGACTTTC. Encoded protein: CASSIHGSGANVLTF.